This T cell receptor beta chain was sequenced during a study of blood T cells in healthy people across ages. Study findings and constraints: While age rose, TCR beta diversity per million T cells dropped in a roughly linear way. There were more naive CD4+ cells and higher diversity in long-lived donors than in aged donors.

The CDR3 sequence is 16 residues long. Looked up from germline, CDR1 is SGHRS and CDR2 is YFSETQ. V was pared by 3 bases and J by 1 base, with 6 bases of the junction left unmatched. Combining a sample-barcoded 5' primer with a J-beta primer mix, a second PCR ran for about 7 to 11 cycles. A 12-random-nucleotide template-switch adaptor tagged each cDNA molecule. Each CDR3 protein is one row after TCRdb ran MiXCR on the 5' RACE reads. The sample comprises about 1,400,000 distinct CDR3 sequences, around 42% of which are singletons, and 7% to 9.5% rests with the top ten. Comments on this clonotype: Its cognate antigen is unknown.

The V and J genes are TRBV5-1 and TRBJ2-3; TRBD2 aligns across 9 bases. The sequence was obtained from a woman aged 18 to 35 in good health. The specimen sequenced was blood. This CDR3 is CASSSRSGGRTDTQYF. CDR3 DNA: TGCGCCAGCAGCTCTCGTAGCGGGGGCCGCACAGATACGCAGTATTTT.